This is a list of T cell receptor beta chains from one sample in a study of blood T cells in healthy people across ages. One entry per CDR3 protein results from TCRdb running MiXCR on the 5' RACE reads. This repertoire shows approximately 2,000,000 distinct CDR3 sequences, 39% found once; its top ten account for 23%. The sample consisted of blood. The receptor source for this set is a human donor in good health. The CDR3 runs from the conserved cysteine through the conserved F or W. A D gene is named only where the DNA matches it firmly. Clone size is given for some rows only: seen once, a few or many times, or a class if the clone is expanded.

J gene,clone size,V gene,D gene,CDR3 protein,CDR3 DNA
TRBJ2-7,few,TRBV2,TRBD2,CASDLSGGSYEQYF,TGTGCCAGCGATTTGAGCGGGGGTTCCTACGAGCAGTACTTC
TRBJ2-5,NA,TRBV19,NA,CASSMAGDSEETQYF,TGTGCCAGTAGTATGGCTGGGGATAGTGAAGAGACCCAGTACTTC
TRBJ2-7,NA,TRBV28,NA,CASRAFDSPYGQYF,TGTGCCAGCAGAGCCTTCGACAGCCCCTACGGGCAGTACTTC
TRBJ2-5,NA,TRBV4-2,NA,CASSQVADPNGTIYQETQYF,TGTGCCAGCAGCCAAGTAGCGGATCCTAACGGCACAATATACCAAGAGACCCAGTACTTC
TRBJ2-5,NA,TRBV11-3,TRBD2,CASSLPSGETQYF,TGTGCCAGCAGCTTGCCTAGCGGAGAGACCCAGTACTTC
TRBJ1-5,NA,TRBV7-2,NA,CASSLAGWGQPQHF,TGTGCCAGCAGCTTAGCAGGTTGGGGCCAGCCCCAGCATTTT
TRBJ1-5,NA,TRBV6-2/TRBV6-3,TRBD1,CASSKGQGSNQPQHF,TGTGCCAGCAGCAAGGGACAGGGGAGCAATCAGCCCCAGCATTTT
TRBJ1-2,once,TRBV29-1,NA,CSVWTVDGYTF,TGCAGCGTTTGGACAGTCGATGGCTACACCTTC
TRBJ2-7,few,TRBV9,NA,CASSASGGYAYEQYF,TGTGCCAGCAGCGCATCGGGGGGCTACGCCTACGAGCAGTACTTC
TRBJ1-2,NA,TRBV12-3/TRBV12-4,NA,CASSLDTGGPLYGYTF,TGTGCCAGCAGTTTAGATACAGGCGGACCCCTCTATGGCTACACCTTC
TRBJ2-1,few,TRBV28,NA,CASSLGGIAYNEQFF,TGTGCCAGCAGTTTAGGCGGGATCGCGTACAATGAGCAGTTCTTC
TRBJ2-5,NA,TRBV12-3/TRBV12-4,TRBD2,CASSLRASGKKETQYF,TGTGCCAGCAGTTTACGGGCTAGCGGGAAGAAAGAGACCCAGTACTTC
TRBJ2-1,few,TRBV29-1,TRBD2,CSGRRTSGYNEQFF,TGCAGCGGGCGACGTACTAGCGGGTACAATGAGCAGTTCTTC
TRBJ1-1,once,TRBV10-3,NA,CAILAGRPNTEAFF,TGTGCCATCCTCGCAGGGCGGCCGAACACTGAAGCTTTCTTT
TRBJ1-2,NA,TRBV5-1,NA,CASSWLPAMNYGYTF,TGCGCCAGCAGCTGGTTGCCAGCGATGAACTATGGCTACACCTTC
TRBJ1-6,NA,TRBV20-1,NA,CSARMGFSYNSPLHF,TGCAGTGCTAGAATGGGGTTCTCCTATAATTCACCCCTCCACTTT
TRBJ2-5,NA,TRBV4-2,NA,CASSLFGYDGGETQYF,TGTGCCAGCAGCCTATTTGGGTACGACGGTGGAGAGACCCAGTACTTC
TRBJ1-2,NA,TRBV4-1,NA,CASSYGTEANYGYTF,TGCGCCAGCAGCTATGGGACGGAAGCTAACTATGGCTACACCTTC
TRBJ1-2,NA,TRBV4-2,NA,CASSTRTGAFNYGYTF,TGTGCCAGCAGCACCCGGACGGGGGCCTTCAACTATGGCTACACCTTC
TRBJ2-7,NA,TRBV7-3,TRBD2,CASSPMAGESYEQYF,TGTGCCAGCAGTCCGATGGCGGGGGAGTCCTACGAGCAGTACTTC
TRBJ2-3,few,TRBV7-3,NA,CASSLTGVPDTQYF,TGTGCCAGCAGCTTAACGGGGGTGCCAGATACGCAGTATTTT
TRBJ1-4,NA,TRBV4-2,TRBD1,CAGSQGGQGFEKLFF,TGTGCCGGCAGCCAAGGGGGACAGGGGTTTGAAAAACTGTTTTTT
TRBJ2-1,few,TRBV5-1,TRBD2,CASSWGRGGTDNEQFF,TGCGCCAGCAGCTGGGGGCGCGGGGGGACCGACAATGAGCAGTTCTTC
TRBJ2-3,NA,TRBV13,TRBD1,CASSSRQGADADTQYF,TGTGCCAGCAGCTCGAGACAGGGGGCTGATGCAGATACGCAGTATTTT
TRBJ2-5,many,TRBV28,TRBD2,CASSLFGTLLAGAGYSRETQYF,TGTGCCAGCAGTTTATTCGGGACTCTGCTAGCGGGCGCGGGTTACAGTCGAGAGACCCAGTACTTC
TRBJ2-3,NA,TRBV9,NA,CASSVMRGPRTDTQYF,TGTGCCAGCAGCGTCATGCGGGGGCCCCGCACAGATACGCAGTATTTT
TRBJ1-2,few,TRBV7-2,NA,CASSFARDPSGYTF,TGTGCCAGCAGCTTCGCCCGGGACCCAAGTGGCTACACCTTC
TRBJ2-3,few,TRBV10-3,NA,CASEGDEYTDTQYF,TGTGCCTCGGAGGGAGATGAATACACAGATACGCAGTATTTT
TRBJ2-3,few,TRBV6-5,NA,CASSRIRGAGDTQYF,TGTGCCAGCAGTCGCATCCGGGGGGCGGGAGATACGCAGTATTTT
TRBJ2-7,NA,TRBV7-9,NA,CASSPTLASHEQYF,TGTGCCAGCAGCCCAACTCTAGCGTCCCACGAGCAGTACTTC
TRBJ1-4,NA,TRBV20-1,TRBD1,CSAEIPGQGPGEKLFF,TGCAGTGCTGAGATCCCGGGACAGGGGCCGGGTGAAAAACTGTTTTTT
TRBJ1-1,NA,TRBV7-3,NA,CASSREGAEAFF,TGTGCCAGCAGTAGGGAAGGGGCTGAAGCTTTCTTT
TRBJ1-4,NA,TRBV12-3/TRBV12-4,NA,CASRRAGDGGKLFF,TGTGCCAGCAGGAGAGCGGGGGACGGGGGAAAACTGTTTTTT
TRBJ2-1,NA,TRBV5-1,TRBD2,CASSRTSGGAPYNEQFF,TGCGCCAGCAGCCGGACTAGCGGGGGGGCCCCCTACAATGAGCAGTTCTTC
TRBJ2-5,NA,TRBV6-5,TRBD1,CASRAQGQETQYF,TGTGCCAGCAGGGCACAGGGGCAAGAGACCCAGTACTTC
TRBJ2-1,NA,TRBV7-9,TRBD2,CASSFDPSERGSLNEQFF,TGTGCCAGCAGCTTTGATCCATCGGAGCGGGGATCTTTGAATGAGCAGTTCTTC
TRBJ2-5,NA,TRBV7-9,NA,CASSLEWARRETQYF,TGTGCCAGCAGCTTAGAATGGGCTAGGCGGGAGACCCAGTACTTC
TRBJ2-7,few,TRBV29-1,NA,CSVLRGLESYEQYF,TGCAGCGTCCTTAGGGGGTTGGAGTCCTACGAGCAGTACTTC
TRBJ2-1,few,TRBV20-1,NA,CSARGLSYNEQFF,TGCAGTGCTAGGGGTCTATCCTACAATGAGCAGTTCTTC
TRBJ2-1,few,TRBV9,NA,CASSVDVGTGRNEQFF,TGTGCCAGCAGCGTAGACGTGGGAACTGGACGCAATGAGCAGTTCTTC
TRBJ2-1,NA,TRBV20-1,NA,CRARRTYNEQFF,TGCAGGGCTAGGAGGACTTATAATGAGCAGTTCTTC
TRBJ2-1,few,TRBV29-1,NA,CSVEGLTGGSYNEQFF,TGCAGCGTTGAAGGTTTGACCGGGGGATCCTACAATGAGCAGTTCTTC
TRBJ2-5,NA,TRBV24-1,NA,CATSDLSRGKETQYF,TGTGCCACCAGTGATTTGTCGCGGGGAAAAGAGACCCAGTACTTC
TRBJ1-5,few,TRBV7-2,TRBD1,CASSLSGQANQPQHF,TGTGCCAGCAGTTTATCGGGACAGGCCAATCAGCCCCAGCATTTT
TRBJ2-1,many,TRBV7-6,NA,CASSLDGNEQFF,TGTGCCAGCAGCTTAGACGGCAATGAGCAGTTCTTC
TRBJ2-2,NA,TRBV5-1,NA,CASSIISGELFF,TGCGCCAGCAGCATAATATCCGGGGAGCTGTTTTTT
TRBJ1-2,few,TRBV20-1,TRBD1,CSARGQGYGHTF,TGCAGTGCTAGAGGACAGGGGTACGGCCACACCTTC
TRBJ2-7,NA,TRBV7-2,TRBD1,CASSSGGQGAYEQYF,TGTGCCAGCAGCTCGGGCGGACAGGGAGCCTACGAGCAGTACTTC
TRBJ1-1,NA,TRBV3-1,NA,CASSQGRALGTGAFF,TGTGCCAGCAGCCAGGGAAGGGCCCTCGGCACTGGAGCTTTCTTT
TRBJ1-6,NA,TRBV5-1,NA,CASSGDNSPLHF,TGCGCCAGCTCGGGGGATAATTCACCCCTCCACTTT
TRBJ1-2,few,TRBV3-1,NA,CASRAGDYGYTF,TGTGCCAGCAGAGCTGGGGACTATGGCTACACCTTC
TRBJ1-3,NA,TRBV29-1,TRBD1,CSAHSASDRDGSGSTIYF,TGCAGCGCTCATTCAGCCTCGGACAGGGATGGGTCTGGAAGCACCATATATTTT
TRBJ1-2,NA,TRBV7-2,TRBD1,CASTAWEGAMGGYTF,TGTGCCAGCACCGCCTGGGAGGGGGCAATGGGGGGCTACACCTTC
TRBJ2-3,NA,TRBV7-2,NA,CASSFKRRADTQYF,TGTGCCAGCAGCTTTAAACGACGAGCAGATACGCAGTATTTT
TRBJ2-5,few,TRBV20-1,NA,CSAPYGGQETQYF,TGCAGTGCCCCATACGGGGGCCAAGAGACCCAGTACTTC